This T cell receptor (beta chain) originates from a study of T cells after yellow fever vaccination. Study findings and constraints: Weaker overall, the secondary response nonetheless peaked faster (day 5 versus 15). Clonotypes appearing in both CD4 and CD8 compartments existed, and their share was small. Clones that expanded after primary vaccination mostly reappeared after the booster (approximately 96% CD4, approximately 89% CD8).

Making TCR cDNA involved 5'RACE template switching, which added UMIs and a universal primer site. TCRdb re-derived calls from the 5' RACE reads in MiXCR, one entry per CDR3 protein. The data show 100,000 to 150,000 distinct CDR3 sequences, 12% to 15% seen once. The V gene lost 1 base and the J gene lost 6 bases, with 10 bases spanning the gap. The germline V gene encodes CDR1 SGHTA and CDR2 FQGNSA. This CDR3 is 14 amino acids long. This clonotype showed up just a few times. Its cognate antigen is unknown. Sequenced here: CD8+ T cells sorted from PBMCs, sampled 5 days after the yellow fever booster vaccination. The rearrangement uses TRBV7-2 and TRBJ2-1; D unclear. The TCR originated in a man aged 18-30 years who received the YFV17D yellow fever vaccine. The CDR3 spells CASSLEVRSNEQFF. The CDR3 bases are TGTGCCAGCAGCTTAGAGGTCCGAAGCAATGAGCAGTTCTTC.